Shown below are 6 T cell receptor beta chains from a single sample sequenced in a study of T-cell memory formation after mild COVID-19 (dated by TCRdb to the early 2020s). Libraries were made using 5' RACE. Sequencing was carried out with an Illumina NovaSeq 6000. In TCRdb, the public reads were trimmed at Q25 with fastp and aligned with MiXCR, with productive beta chains retained. All rows with the same CDR3 protein become a single entry with the most common DNA and genes. In this sample the table shows about half a million distinct CDR3 sequences, approximately 18% of which occur a single time. The top ten hold roughly an eighth of the sample. Material: PBMCs or a T cell subset sorted from them (not recorded which). These receptors came from an adult woman who had mild COVID-19 (a few samples of this study predate the infection). The sample titles of this study are shuffled in the database, so cell type and time point are left out; the donor was told from shared clones.

The chain links TRBV30 to TRBJ2-6; D is unresolved. Germline-derived CDR1 and CDR2 are GTSNPN and SVGIG (reference sequence). The V end lost 2 bases, the J end lost 1 base, and 3 bases lay between the germline ends. This CDR3 contains 13 residues. CDR3 sequence: CAWSWSGANVLTF. CDR3 DNA: TGTGCCTGGAGTTGGTCTGGGGCCAACGTCCTGACTTTC. The variable domain in full, completed from reference TRBV30 and TRBJ2-6, reads SQTIHQWPATLVQPVGSPLSLECTVEGTSNPNLYWYRQAAGRGLQLLFYSVGIGQISSEVPQNLSASRPQDRQFILSSKKLLLSDSGFYLCAWSWSGANVLTFGAGSRLTVL.

This clonotype has just a few counts. The V gene is TRBV5-1, the J gene TRBJ2-1, with 8 positions matching TRBD2. The CDR3 sequence is 17 residues long. Losses at the gene ends were 0 bases for V and 0 bases for J; bases not matched to a gene: 5. Germline V gene sequence: CDR1 SGHRS, CDR2 YFSETQ. CDR3 in DNA: TGCGCCAGCAGCTTGGCCGGCGGGGGGAACTCCTACAATGAGCAGTTCTTC. This codes for CASSLAGGGNSYNEQFF.

The table lists this clonotype with a few counts. The chain employs TRBV27 and TRBJ2-2; TRBD2 matches at 12 bases. The CDR3 has 14 amino acids. Germline CDR1 is MNHEY and CDR2 is SMNVEV (reference sequence). After removal of 8 bases from V and 7 bases from J, the junction contained 5 bases not matched to a gene. The CDR3 DNA reads as TGTGCCAGCGGACTAGCGGGGAGGAGCGGGGAGCTGTTTTTT. This sequence encodes CASGLAGRSGELFF.

The table lists this clonotype with a few counts. The chain links TRBV20-1 to TRBJ2-5; D may be TRBD1 (5 bases). With 4 bases removed from V and 2 bases from J, the gap between germline ends came to 14 bases. Germline CDR1 reads DFQATT; CDR2 reads SNEGSKA (reference sequence). The CDR3 has 14 residues. DNA of the CDR3: TGCAGTGCTAATTCGTGGAAGGGGCAAGAGACCCAGTACTTC. Translation: CSANSWKGQETQYF.

The gene calls are TRBV24-1 and TRBJ2-3; 9 nucleotides line up with TRBD2. Per the germline V gene, CDR1 is KGHDR and CDR2 is SFDVKD. V shed 3 bases and J 6 bases; nucleotides not matched to a gene: 9. The CDR3 covers 16 residues. CDR3 region: CATSDILNAGGDTQYF. Here the CDR3 DNA reads TGTGCCACCAGTGATATCCTGAACGCGGGAGGGGATACGCAGTATTTT.

This clonotype was seen a few times. V is TRBV9 and J is TRBJ1-5; maybe TRBD1 (5 bases). CDR3 length: 14 amino acids. From germline, CDR1 is SGDLS and CDR2 YYNGEE. Trimming left V 5 bases short and J 6 bases short, with 15 bases between. This CDR3 is CASSEEGGGQPQHF. CDR3 nucleotides: TGTGCCAGCAGTGAAGAGGGCGGGGGTCAGCCCCAGCATTTT.